This T cell receptor (beta chain) was sequenced during a study of molecular identifiers for immune sequencing clone quantification. Germline-derived CDR1 and CDR2 are SGHNT and YYREEE (reference sequence). Trimming shortened V by 0 bases and J by 3 bases, and 7 bases separated the two germline ends. This CDR3 spans 14 amino acids. Researchers sorted naive CD8 T cells as cells that were CD8+CD4-CCR7+CD45RA+. This clonotype has only a few counts. Bulk TCR libraries were made with methods that had been previously described and with listed TCR primers. TCRdb called the PCR reads again in MiXCR, with one record for every CDR3 protein. The data hold around 300,000 distinct CDR3 sequences, with over 20% observed a single time.

The TCR originated in a human donor in good health. Some libraries in this study had Jurkat cell RNA spiked in. Sequences were obtained from naive CD8+ T cells from blood, with Jurkat cell RNA spiked in. The subset here: FACS-sorted CD8+CD4-CCR7+CD45RA+ naive T cells. The V gene is TRBV5-4, the J gene TRBJ1-5, with D unresolved. For the CDR3, the DNA is TGTGCCAGCAGCTTGGTTGGGGACAATCAGCCCCAGCATTTT. Its translation: CASSLVGDNQPQHF.